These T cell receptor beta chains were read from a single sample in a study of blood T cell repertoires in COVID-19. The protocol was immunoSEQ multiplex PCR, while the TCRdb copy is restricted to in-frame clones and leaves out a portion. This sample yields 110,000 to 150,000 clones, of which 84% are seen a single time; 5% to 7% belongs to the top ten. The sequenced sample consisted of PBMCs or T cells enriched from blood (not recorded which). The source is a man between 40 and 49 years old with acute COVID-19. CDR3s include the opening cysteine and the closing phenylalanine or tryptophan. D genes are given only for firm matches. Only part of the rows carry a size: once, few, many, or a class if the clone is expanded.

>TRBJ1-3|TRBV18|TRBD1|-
CASSPSTGDNSGNTIYF
TGTGCCAGCTCACCTTCGACAGGGGATAACTCTGGAAACACCATATATTTT
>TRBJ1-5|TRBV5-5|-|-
CASSIGGGSQPQHF
TGTGCCAGCAGCATAGGGGGAGGGTCTCAGCCCCAGCATTTT
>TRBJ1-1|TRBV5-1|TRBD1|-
CASSNPRGTEAFF
TGCGCCAGCAGCAACCCCAGGGGGACTGAAGCTTTCTTT
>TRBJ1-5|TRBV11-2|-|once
CASSLGRSQPQHF
TGTGCCAGCAGCTTAGGTCGGAGTCAGCCCCAGCATTTT
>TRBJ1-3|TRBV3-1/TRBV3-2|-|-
CASSQPPPLNTIYF
TGTGCCAGCAGCCAACCCCCCCCACTAAACACCATATATTTT
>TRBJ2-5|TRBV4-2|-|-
CASSQGRGTQETQYF
TGTGCCAGCAGCCAAGGACGGGGGACCCAAGAGACCCAGTACTTC
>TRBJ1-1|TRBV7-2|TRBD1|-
CASSKRQGADEAFF
TGTGCCAGCAGCAAAAGACAGGGGGCTGATGAAGCTTTCTTT
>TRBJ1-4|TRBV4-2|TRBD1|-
CASSQGTGTNEKLFF
TGTGCCAGCAGCCAAGGGACAGGAACTAATGAAAAACTGTTTTTT
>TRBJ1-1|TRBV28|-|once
CASSSSVGWAFF
-
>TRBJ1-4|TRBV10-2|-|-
CASSELVSGDEKLFF
TGCGCCAGCAGTGAATTGGTTAGCGGAGATGAAAAACTGTTTTTT
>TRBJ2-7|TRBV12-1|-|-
CASSWGGIEDYEQYF
TGTGCCAGCAGCTGGGGCGGGATAGAGGACTACGAGCAGTACTTC
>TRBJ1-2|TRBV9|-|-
CASARDNYGYTF
TGTGCCAGCGCTCGAGATAACTATGGCTACACCTTC
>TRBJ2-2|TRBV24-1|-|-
CATSNWAGNAGELFF
TGTGCCACCAGTAACTGGGCAGGGAACGCCGGGGAGCTGTTTTTT
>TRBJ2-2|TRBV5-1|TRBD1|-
CASSLVGQGNTGELFF
TGCGCCAGCAGCTTGGTGGGACAGGGTAACACCGGGGAGCTGTTTTTT